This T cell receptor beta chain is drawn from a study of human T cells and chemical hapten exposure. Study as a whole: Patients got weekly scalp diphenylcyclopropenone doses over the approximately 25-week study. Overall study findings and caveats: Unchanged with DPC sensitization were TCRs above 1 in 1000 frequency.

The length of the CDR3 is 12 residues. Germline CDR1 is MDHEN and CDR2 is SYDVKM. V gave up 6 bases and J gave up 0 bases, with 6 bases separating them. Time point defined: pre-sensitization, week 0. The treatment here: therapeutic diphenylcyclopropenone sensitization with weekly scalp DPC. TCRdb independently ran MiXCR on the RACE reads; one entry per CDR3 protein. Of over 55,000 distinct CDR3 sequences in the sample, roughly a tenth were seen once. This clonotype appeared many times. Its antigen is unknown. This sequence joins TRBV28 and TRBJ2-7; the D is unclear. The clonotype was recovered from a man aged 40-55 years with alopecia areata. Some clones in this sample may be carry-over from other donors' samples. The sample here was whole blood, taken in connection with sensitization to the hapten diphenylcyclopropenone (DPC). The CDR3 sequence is CASRDNSYEQYF. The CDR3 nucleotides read TGTGCCAGCAGAGACAACTCCTACGAGCAGTACTTC.